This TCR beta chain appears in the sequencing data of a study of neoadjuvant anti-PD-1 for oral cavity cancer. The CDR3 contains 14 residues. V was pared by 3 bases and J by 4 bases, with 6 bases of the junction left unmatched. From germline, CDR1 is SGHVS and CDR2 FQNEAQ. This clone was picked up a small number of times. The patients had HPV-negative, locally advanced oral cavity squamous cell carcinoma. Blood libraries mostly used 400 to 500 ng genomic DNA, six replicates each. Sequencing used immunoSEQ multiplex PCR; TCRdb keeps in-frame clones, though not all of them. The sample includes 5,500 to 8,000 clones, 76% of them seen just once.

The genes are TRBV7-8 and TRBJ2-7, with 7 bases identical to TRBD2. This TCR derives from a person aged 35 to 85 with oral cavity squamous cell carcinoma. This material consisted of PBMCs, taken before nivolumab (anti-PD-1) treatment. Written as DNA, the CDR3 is TGTGCCAGCAGCTTGGGGCAGGGAGGGTACGAGCAGTACTTC. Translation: CASSLGQGGYEQYF.